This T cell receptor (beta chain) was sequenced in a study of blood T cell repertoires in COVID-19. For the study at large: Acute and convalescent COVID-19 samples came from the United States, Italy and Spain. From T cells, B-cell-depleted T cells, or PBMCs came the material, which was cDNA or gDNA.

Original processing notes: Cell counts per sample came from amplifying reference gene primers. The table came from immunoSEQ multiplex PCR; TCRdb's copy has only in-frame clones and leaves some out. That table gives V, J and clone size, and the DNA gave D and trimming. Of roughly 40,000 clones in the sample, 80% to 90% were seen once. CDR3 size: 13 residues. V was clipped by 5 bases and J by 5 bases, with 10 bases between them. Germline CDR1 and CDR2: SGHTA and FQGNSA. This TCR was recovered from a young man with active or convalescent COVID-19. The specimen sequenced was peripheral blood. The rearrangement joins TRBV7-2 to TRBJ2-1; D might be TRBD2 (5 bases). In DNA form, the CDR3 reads TGTGCCAGCAGCCACGGACTGAACAATGAGCAGTTCTTC. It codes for CASSHGLNNEQFF.